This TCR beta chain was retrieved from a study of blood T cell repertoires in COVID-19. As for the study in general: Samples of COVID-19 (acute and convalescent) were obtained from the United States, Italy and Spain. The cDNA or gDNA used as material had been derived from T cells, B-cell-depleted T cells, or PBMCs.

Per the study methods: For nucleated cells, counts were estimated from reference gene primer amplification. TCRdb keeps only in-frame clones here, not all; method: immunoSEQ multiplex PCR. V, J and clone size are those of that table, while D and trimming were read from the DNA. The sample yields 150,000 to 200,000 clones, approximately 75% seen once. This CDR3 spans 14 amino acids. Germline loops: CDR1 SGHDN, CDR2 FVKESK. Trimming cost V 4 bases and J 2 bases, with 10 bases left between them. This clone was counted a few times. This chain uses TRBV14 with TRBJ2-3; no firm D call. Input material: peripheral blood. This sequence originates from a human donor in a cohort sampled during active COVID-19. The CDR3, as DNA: TGTGCCAGCAGCCTTAGAGTGGTCACAGATACGCAGTATTTT. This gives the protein CASSLRVVTDTQYF.